This TCR beta chain comes out of a study of OX40 agonist ivuxolimab in advanced cancers. With autoimmune disease history or systemic immunosuppression, patients were excluded. Assay used: immunoSEQ multiplex PCR; TCRdb lists only in-frame clones, some missing. Seen here are about 77,000 clones, just under 95% observed once, and the top ten hold around 0.32%. This CDR3 has 15 amino acids. The V segment lost 2 bases and the J segment 6 bases; nucleotides outside the gene matches: 4. Germline CDR1 reads SGDLS; CDR2 reads YYNGEE. The sequencing here drew on CD4+ or CD8+ T cells sorted from blood, taken in a trial of the OX40 agonist ivuxolimab. The chain employs TRBV9 and TRBJ2-1; 11 bases match TRBD2. The TCR was taken from an adult with an advanced solid tumor such as melanoma, head and neck, liver or kidney cancer. DNA of the CDR3: TGTGCCAGCAGCGTTAGCGGGAGGGCCCCCAATGAGCAGTTCTTC. It translates to CASSVSGRAPNEQFF.